Each of the 28 T cell receptor beta chains below was sequenced from the same sample in a study of sequential checkpoint blockade in melanoma. This sample's treatment: randomized to nivolumab then ipilimumab (arm A) or the reverse (arm B). Profiling relied on immunoSEQ multiplex PCR, and the TCRdb table lists in-frame clones only, not all of them. Of over 6,000 clones in the sample, approximately 80% were seen once. The material was CD8+ T cells sorted from blood (inferred from file names), obtained from a patient given nivolumab and ipilimumab in sequence. These receptors were collected from a human donor with melanoma.

This chain links TRBV27 with TRBJ1-1; D unclear. Germline V lookup: CDR1 MNHEY, CDR2 SMNVEV (reference sequence). The CDR3 spans 13 residues. Trimming cost V 3 bases and J 0 bases, with 5 bases left between them. CDR3 protein: CASSFVVNTEAFF. CDR3 DNA sequence: TGTGCCAGCAGTTTCGTAGTGAACACTGAAGCTTTCTTT.

The genes are TRBV27 and TRBJ2-5, with 13 bases fitting TRBD2. This CDR3 contains 18 residues. The V and J ends lost 5 bases and 5 bases, in that order; junction bases with no gene match: 14. Germline CDR1 reads MNHEY; CDR2 reads SMNVEV (reference sequence). The CDR3 sequence: CASSPYLLLAGGPETQYF. The CDR3 DNA is TGTGCCAGCAGTCCCTATCTGTTACTAGCGGGAGGGCCCGAGACCCAGTACTTC.

The chain links TRBV7-9 to TRBJ2-7, with 8 bases lining up with TRBD1. The CDR3 has 15 residues. Looked up from germline, CDR1 is SEHNR and CDR2 is FQNEAQ (reference sequence). The V segment lost 1 base and the J segment 5 bases; nucleotides outside the gene matches: 7. The CDR3 DNA follows: TGTGCCAGCAGCTTAGGCGGGTACAGGGGGAACGAGCAGTACTTC. The encoded protein is CASSLGGYRGNEQYF.

The chain couples TRBV29-1 to TRBJ2-7, with 7 bases lining up with TRBD1. CDR1 SQVTM and CDR2 ANQGSEA come from the germline V gene. The length of the CDR3 is 14 residues. Trimming took 0 bases from V and 6 from J; bases not matched to a gene: 8. Written as DNA, the CDR3 is TGCAGCGTTGAAGACGGGACAGATACCCTCGAGCAGTACTTC. This codes for CSVEDGTDTLEQYF.

DNA for the CDR3: TGTGCCAGCAGTTTGGGAGTCGCGAGCACTGAAGCTTTCTTT. Translating gives CASSLGVASTEAFF. This rearrangement joins TRBV6-5 to TRBJ1-1, with unresolved D. The V gene lost 4 bases and the J gene lost 4 bases, with 13 bases spanning the gap. CDR3 length: 14 amino acids. Germline V gene data show CDR1 as MNHEY and CDR2 as SVGAGI.

The sample holds a few counts of this clone. The chain employs TRBV9 and TRBJ1-2; 7 nucleotides match TRBD1. Germline CDR1 SGDLS, CDR2 YYNGEE. There are 12 residues in the CDR3. After removal of 3 bases from V and 5 bases from J, the junction contained 1 base not matched to a gene. The CDR3 region has the DNA TGTGCCAGCAGCGCGACAGGGTATGGCTACACCTTC. Its protein product is CASSATGYGYTF.

The chain carries TRBV27 and TRBJ2-1; 12 bases agree with TRBD2. This CDR3 spans 15 amino acids. Germline-derived CDR1 and CDR2 are MNHEY and SMNVEV (reference sequence). V lost 10 bases to trimming and J lost 4 bases; unmatched junction nucleotides: 8. The CDR3 DNA reads TGTGCCACCCAGGGACTAGCGGGTTTATACAATGAGCAGTTCTTC. It translates to CATQGLAGLYNEQFF.

V and J are TRBV27 and TRBJ2-3; tentative D call: TRBD1 (6 bases). Trimming removed 5 bases from V and 4 bases from J, with 16 bases in between. Looked up from germline, CDR1 is MNHEY and CDR2 is SMNVEV (reference sequence). This CDR3 has 15 amino acids. CDR3 residues: CASSPHGAGADTQYF. CDR3 nucleotides: TGTGCCAGCAGTCCCCATGGCGCAGGGGCAGATACGCAGTATTTT.

This chain uses TRBV7-9 with TRBJ2-2; 7 nucleotides match TRBD2. V gave up 5 bases and J gave up 6 bases; unmatched junction bases: 6. The CDR3 runs to 14 residues. Germline-derived CDR1 and CDR2 are SEHNR and FQNEAQ (reference sequence). CDR3: CASSKETSPGELFF. The CDR3 bases are TGTGCCAGCAGCAAAGAGACTAGCCCCGGGGAGCTGTTTTTT.

The rearrangement joins TRBV30 to TRBJ1-1; TRBD1 is a possible D gene (5 bases). Trimming cost V 2 bases and J 5 bases, with 12 bases left between them. This CDR3 has 13 amino acids. CDR1 and CDR2 (germline): GTSNPN, SVGIG (reference sequence). CDR3 sequence (DNA): TGTGCCTGGAGTTTTGTCTCAGGGACTGAAGCTTTCTTT. Amino acid sequence: CAWSFVSGTEAFF.

The chain combines TRBV27 with TRBJ2-7, with 14 nucleotides matching TRBD2. This CDR3 has 15 residues. Trimming took 7 bases from V and 5 from J; bases not matched to a gene: 7. The germline gives CDR1 MNHEY, CDR2 SMNVEV (reference sequence). The CDR3 nucleotides are TGTGCCAGCAAGACTAGCGGGAGGGCCGGGGACGAGCAGTACTTC. Translation: CASKTSGRAGDEQYF.

Relative to its sample, this clone is medium-sized. The CDR3 sequence: CASSSAGGYYNSPLHF. CDR3 sequence (DNA): TGTGCCAGTAGTTCCGCGGGAGGCTATTATAATTCACCCCTCCACTTT. This sequence joins TRBV19 and TRBJ1-6; no clear D gene. The CDR3 runs 16 residues. V shed 5 bases and J shed 4 bases, with 15 bases lying between them. Germline V gene sequence: CDR1 LNHDA, CDR2 SQIVND (reference sequence).

This chain connects TRBV29-1 to TRBJ2-3; TRBD1 matches 9 bases. The CDR3 length is 14 residues. Germline assignment: CDR1 SQVTM and CDR2 ANQGSEA. The junction had 3 bases not matched to a gene; V was cut back by 5 bases and J by 0 bases. This chain's CDR3 is CSVNRGRSTDTQYF. CDR3 DNA: TGCAGCGTTAACAGGGGGCGCAGCACAGATACGCAGTATTTT.

This chain joins TRBV29-1 and TRBJ2-3, with D possibly matching TRBD2 (5 bases). Trimming pared 6 bases from V and 6 bases from J, leaving 19 bases between. Germline V gives CDR1 SQVTM, CDR2 ANQGSEA. The CDR3 has 14 residues. CDR3 DNA: TGCAGCGTCGGCACCCCGAACCGAGGGGATACGCAGTATTTT. It is translated as CSVGTPNRGDTQYF.

The chain joins TRBV27 to TRBJ2-5; D gene uncertain. Germline V CDR1 and CDR2: MNHEY, SMNVEV (reference sequence). With 6 bases removed from V and 5 bases from J, the gap between germline ends came to 13 bases. The length of the CDR3 is 13 residues. In nucleotides, the CDR3 is TGTGCCAGCAGCCCCCAGGCTCTTGAGACCCAGTACTTC. Protein: CASSPQALETQYF.

The genes are TRBV7-9 and TRBJ1-2; TRBD1 might be the D (5 bases). The CDR3 loop spans 16 amino acids. Germline V gives CDR1 SEHNR, CDR2 FQNEAQ (reference sequence). Trimming removed 0 bases from V and 8 bases from J, with 19 bases in between. DNA for the CDR3: TGTGCCAGCAGCTTAGCGCAGAGACAGTTATATGAGGGCTACACCTTC. Residues: CASSLAQRQLYEGYTF.

The genes are TRBV7-2 and TRBJ2-5; maybe TRBD2 (6 bases). CDR1 is SGHTA, CDR2 FQGNSA, per germline. V was clipped by 3 bases and J by 2 bases, with 13 bases between them. The CDR3 sequence is 15 residues long. CDR3 DNA sequence: TGTGCCAGCAGCTTGACGGGCCGGGGGCAAGAGACCCAGTACTTC. As protein: CASSLTGRGQETQYF.

The chain uses TRBV27 and TRBJ2-1; TRBD2 is a possible D gene (5 bases). CDR3 length equals 15 residues. With 2 bases removed from V and 4 bases from J, the gap between germline ends came to 12 bases. The germline V gene encodes CDR1 MNHEY and CDR2 SMNVEV (reference sequence). CDR3 sequence: CASSLGRVLYNEQFF. Written as DNA, the CDR3 is TGTGCCAGCAGTTTAGGGCGGGTGCTTTACAATGAGCAGTTCTTC.

The V gene is TRBV27, the J gene TRBJ2-7; TRBD1 agrees at 7 bases. J was trimmed by 3 bases and V by 6 bases; bases with no gene match: 5. This CDR3 spans 13 amino acids. Germline V gene data show CDR1 as MNHEY and CDR2 as SMNVEV (reference sequence). The CDR3 DNA is TGTGCCAGCAGCCGTAGACAGGGCTACGAGCAGTACTTC. Its protein product is CASSRRQGYEQYF.

The V gene is TRBV5-1, the J gene TRBJ2-7; TRBD1 aligns across 7 bases. CDR1 is SGHRS and CDR2 is YFSETQ in the germline V gene. CDR3 size: 15 residues. V lost 4 bases, J lost 0 bases, and 7 bases stayed unmatched. This chain's CDR3 is CASSKTGTDSYEQYF. CDR3 coding DNA: TGCGCCAGCAGCAAAACCGGGACAGACTCCTACGAGCAGTACTTC.

This chain connects TRBV6-5 to TRBJ2-3, with 7 bases matching TRBD2. The CDR3 covers 14 residues. Trimming cost V 6 bases and J 0 bases; bases outside gene matches: 3. Germline loops: CDR1 MNHEY, CDR2 SVGAGI. The CDR3 here is CASRSGTSTDTQYF. The DNA of the CDR3 is TGTGCCAGCAGAAGCGGGACTAGCACAGATACGCAGTATTTT.

The chain combines TRBV4-1 with TRBJ2-2; 8 positions match TRBD2. The CDR3 sequence is 16 residues long. V was pared by 4 bases and J by 0 bases, with 4 bases of the junction left unmatched. In germline, CDR1 is MGHRA, CDR2 YSYEKL. The CDR3 sequence: CASSPRGGTNTGELFF. The CDR3 DNA sequence: TGCGCCAGCAGCCCACGGGGGGGGACGAACACCGGGGAGCTGTTTTTT.

The rearrangement joins TRBV4-1 to TRBJ1-2; 7 nucleotides line up with TRBD1. This CDR3 has 14 residues. Trimming took 4 bases from V and 1 from J; bases not matched to a gene: 3. Germline CDR1 MGHRA, CDR2 YSYEKL. The CDR3 region is CASSPRDSNYGYTF. The CDR3 region has the DNA TGCGCCAGCAGCCCCCGGGACAGTAACTATGGCTACACCTTC.

This chain connects TRBV19 to TRBJ1-5, with a tentative D call TRBD1 (5 bases). This CDR3 has 16 residues. Germline V gene lookup returns CDR1 LNHDA and CDR2 SQIVND (reference sequence). V was shortened by 5 bases and J by 2 bases, with 16 bases between the two germline ends. The CDR3 spells CASSPGEEIGNQPQHF. In nucleotides, the CDR3 is TGTGCCAGTAGTCCGGGGGAGGAGATAGGCAATCAGCCCCAGCATTTT.

The chain is built from TRBV6-4 and TRBJ2-7; 10 bases fit TRBD1. Germline V CDR1 and CDR2: MRHNA, SNTAGT. This CDR3 has 14 residues. V shed 4 bases, J shed 5 bases, and the junction held 5 bases outside the gene matches. CDR3 residues: CASSARGQGDEQYF. DNA of the CDR3: TGTGCCAGCAGTGCCCGCGGACAGGGGGACGAGCAGTACTTC.

This chain uses TRBV27 with TRBJ2-7, with 11 bases matching TRBD1. CDR1 MNHEY and CDR2 SMNVEV come from the germline V gene (reference sequence). V trimming: 7 bases; J trimming: 2 bases; junction bases outside the gene matches: 7. The CDR3 sequence is 15 residues long. In DNA form, the CDR3 reads TGTGCCAGCACCGCATTGGGACAGGGGGCCTACGAGCAGTACTTC. Protein product: CASTALGQGAYEQYF.

This chain joins TRBV28 and TRBJ2-3, with 12 nucleotides matching TRBD2. CDR1 and CDR2 (germline): MDHEN, SYDVKM. The CDR3 is made up of 15 amino acids. Losses at the gene ends were 5 bases for V and 7 bases for J; bases not matched to a gene: 7. CDR3 amino acids: CASSARTSGTHTQYF. The DNA of the CDR3 is TGTGCCAGCAGTGCCAGGACTAGCGGGACCCATACGCAGTATTTT.

The chain joins TRBV10-2 to TRBJ2-1; tentative D call: TRBD1 (5 bases). The V end was cut by 6 bases, the J end by 0 bases, with 9 bases between. The CDR3 is made up of 14 amino acids. The germline gives CDR1 WSHSY, CDR2 SAAADI. Here the CDR3 DNA reads TGCGCCAGCAGGGACAAGAGCTCCTACAATGAGCAGTTCTTC. Encoded protein: CASRDKSSYNEQFF.